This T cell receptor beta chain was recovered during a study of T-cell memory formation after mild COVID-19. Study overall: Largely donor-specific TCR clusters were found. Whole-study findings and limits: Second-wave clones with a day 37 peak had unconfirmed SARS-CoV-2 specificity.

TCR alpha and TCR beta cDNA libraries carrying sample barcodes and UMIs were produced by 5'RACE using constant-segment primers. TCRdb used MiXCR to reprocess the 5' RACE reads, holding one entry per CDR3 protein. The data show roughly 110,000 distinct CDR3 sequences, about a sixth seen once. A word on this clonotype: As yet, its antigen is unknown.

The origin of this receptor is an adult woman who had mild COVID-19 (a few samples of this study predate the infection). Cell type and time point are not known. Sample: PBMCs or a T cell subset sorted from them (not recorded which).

The CDR3 region is CASSFGTGNDIQYF. CDR3 in DNA: TGTGCCAGCAGCTTTGGGACAGGGAATGACATTCAGTACTTC. J is TRBJ2-4 and V is TRBV5-8, with 9 positions matching TRBD1. Germline values: CDR1 SGHTS, CDR2 YDEGEE. The CDR3 covers 14 residues. With 2 bases clipped from V and 8 bases from J, the junction kept 5 bases outside the gene matches. The whole variable domain, filled in from reference TRBV5-8 and TRBJ2-4, reads EAGVTQSPTHLIKTRGQQATLRCSPISGHTSVYWYQQALGLGLQFLLWYDEGEERNRGNFPPRFSGRQFPNYSSELNVNALELEDSALYLCASSFGTGNDIQYFGAGTRLSVL.